These 15 T cell receptor beta chains share one sample of origin, sequenced in a study of blood T cell repertoires in COVID-19. Profiling relied on immunoSEQ multiplex PCR, and the TCRdb table lists in-frame clones only, not all of them. Among under 500,000 clones listed, 80% to 90% were seen once. The source material was PBMCs or T cells enriched from blood (not recorded which). The receptors here all came from a man aged 25-40 years who had recovered from COVID-19.

The chain's CDR3 is CASSVVGHNTEAFF. CDR3 sequence (DNA): TGTGCCAGCAGCGTTGTGGGACACAACACTGAAGCTTTCTTT. The chain couples TRBV9 to TRBJ1-1; perhaps TRBD1 as D (6 bases). The CDR3 extends over 14 amino acids. V dropped 2 bases and J dropped 2 bases, with 10 bases sitting between them. CDR1 SGDLS and CDR2 YYNGEE come from the germline V gene.

To note about this clone: At one boundary the junction diverges from the germline segment, which might be a read error. This chain links TRBV27 with TRBJ1-2, with TRBD1 as a possible D gene (6 bases). The CDR3 has 15 residues. Germline assignment: CDR1 MNHEY and CDR2 SMNVEV (reference sequence). CDR3 coding DNA: TGTGCCAGCAGCATCACCTCCGGGACACAGGGCCTGAATTACTTC. Translation: CASSITSGTQGLNYF.

This chain uses TRBV29-1 with TRBJ2-1; TRBD2 aligns across 11 bases. Germline CDR1 is SQVTM and CDR2 is ANQGSEA. This CDR3 contains 18 residues. The junction had 11 bases not matched to a gene; V was cut back by 3 bases and J by 1 base. The CDR3 DNA sequence: TGCAGCGTTGACGGACGTAGCGGGAGGGGGGGTTCCTACAATGAGCAGTTCTTC. This codes for CSVDGRSGRGGSYNEQFF.

This clone was observed once. The V and J genes are TRBV27 and TRBJ2-7, with 11 bases identical to TRBD2. In germline, CDR1 is MNHEY, CDR2 SMNVEV (reference sequence). CDR3 length equals 15 residues. V shed 6 bases, J shed 4 bases, and the junction held 8 bases outside the gene matches. CDR3: CASRVSGLAVYEQYF. DNA for the CDR3: TGTGCCAGCAGGGTCTCGGGACTAGCGGTGTACGAGCAGTACTTC.

This chain links TRBV11-2 with TRBJ1-1; no reliable D call. Germline CDR1 and CDR2: SGHAT and FQNNGV. V was trimmed by 6 bases and J by 7 bases, leaving 9 bases between them. The CDR3 covers 11 residues. This CDR3 is CASSRIDEAFF. DNA for the CDR3: TGTGCCAGCAGTCGTATAGATGAAGCTTTCTTT.

The gene calls are TRBV28 and TRBJ1-6; D ambiguous. The CDR3 sequence is 15 residues long. V was clipped by 3 bases and J by 0 bases, with 6 bases between them. CDR1 and CDR2 from the germline V gene are MDHEN and SYDVKM. In DNA form, the CDR3 reads TGTGCCAGCAGTTTTGGGAGCTCCTATAATTCACCCCTCCACTTT. It translates to CASSFGSSYNSPLHF.

This chain connects TRBV11-2 to TRBJ1-1; a weak D match, TRBD1 (5 bases). V lost 5 bases to trimming and J lost 4 bases, with 11 bases between them. This CDR3 region has 13 residues. The V gene's germline CDR1 is SGHAT and CDR2 FQNNGV. CDR3 in DNA: TGTGCCAGCAGCCGAATTAGGGGCACTGAAGCTTTCTTT. As protein: CASSRIRGTEAFF.

This clone is a singleton in its sample. V gene TRBV6-5 combines with J gene TRBJ2-1, with 7 bases matching TRBD1. Per the germline V gene, CDR1 is MNHEY and CDR2 is SVGAGI. V trimming: 6 bases; J trimming: 5 bases; junction bases outside the gene matches: 10. CDR3 size: 15 residues. DNA for the CDR3: TGTGCCAGCAGATCAACAGGGGCGCCTAACAATGAGCAGTTCTTC. Protein: CASRSTGAPNNEQFF.

V usage is TRBV11-2 and J usage is TRBJ2-1; TRBD2 matches 11 bases. The CDR3 contains 15 residues. V lost 6 bases, J lost 8 bases, and 9 bases stayed unmatched. Germline V gene sequence: CDR1 SGHAT, CDR2 FQNNGV. CDR3 in amino acids: CASRLIAGGPYEQFF. The CDR3 nucleotides read TGTGCCAGCAGGCTTATAGCGGGAGGGCCTTATGAGCAGTTCTTC.

The chain combines TRBV19 with TRBJ2-3; no firm D call. Germline V gene sequence: CDR1 LNHDA, CDR2 SQIVND (reference sequence). The CDR3 extends over 12 amino acids. V dropped 3 bases and J dropped 6 bases, with 7 bases sitting between them. Here the CDR3 DNA reads TGTGCCAGTAGTATTCCTTCCGATACGCAGTATTTT. Its protein is CASSIPSDTQYF.

The chain couples TRBV5-1 to TRBJ2-3; D gene unclear. V was clipped by 4 bases and J by 2 bases, with 5 bases between them. This CDR3 spans 12 amino acids. Germline-derived CDR1 and CDR2 are SGHRS and YFSETQ. CDR3 loop: CASSTDTDTQYF. In DNA, the CDR3 is TGCGCCAGCAGCACAGACACAGATACGCAGTATTTT.

This clone was seen a single time. The chain links TRBV11-3 to TRBJ2-5; 8 nucleotides align to TRBD2. CDR1 SGHNT and CDR2 YENEEA come from the germline V gene. V lost 5 bases to trimming and J lost 5 bases; unmatched junction nucleotides: 13. The CDR3 is 16 residues long. The CDR3 region has the DNA TGTGCCAGCAGCCTAGGTGGCCTAGCGGGTTGGGAGACCCAGTACTTC. Translation: CASSLGGLAGWETQYF.

The chain couples TRBV25-1 to TRBJ1-1; the D gene is possibly TRBD1 (6 bases). In germline, CDR1 is MGHDK, CDR2 SYGVNS. V was clipped by 3 bases and J by 6 bases, with 14 bases between them. The CDR3 runs to 14 residues. The CDR3 sequence is CASSDLGARAEAFF. In DNA, the CDR3 is TGTGCCAGCAGTGACCTGGGGGCGCGGGCTGAAGCTTTCTTT.

This chain connects TRBV28 to TRBJ2-2; 9 nucleotides match TRBD1. The CDR3 covers 16 residues. From germline, CDR1 is MDHEN and CDR2 SYDVKM. The ends lost 1 base at V and 4 bases at J; junction bases unmatched: 4. The CDR3 DNA reads TGTGCCAGCAGTTTATACCGGGACAGGGTCACCGGGGAGCTGTTTTTT. As protein: CASSLYRDRVTGELFF.

The rearrangement joins TRBV24-1 to TRBJ1-2; no firm D call. CDR1 is KGHDR and CDR2 is SFDVKD in the germline V gene. This CDR3 spans 14 amino acids. Trimming pared 3 bases from V and 3 bases from J, leaving 10 bases between. CDR3 amino acids: CATSDPLTDYGYTF. CDR3 sequence (DNA): TGTGCCACCAGTGATCCCCTCACAGACTATGGCTACACCTTC.